The 19 T cell receptor beta chains below all came from one sample that was sequenced in a study of cytomegalovirus exposure and HLA in healthy donors. Amplification used 60 Vbeta primers and 13 Jbeta primers. Produced via immunoSEQ multiplex PCR; TCRdb's table is partial and in-frame only. The data hold some 57,000 clones, with 70% observed a single time. Material: PBMCs. The receptors shown here come from a woman in her fifties or sixties in good health and CMV-seropositive.

V usage is TRBV19 and J usage is TRBJ2-5; D perhaps matches TRBD1 (5 bases). The ends were cut back, 7 bases at V and 4 bases at J, with 16 bases in the middle. The CDR3 is 14 amino acids. Germline V gene sequence: CDR1 LNHDA, CDR2 SQIVND (reference sequence). CDR3 protein: CASTGDRWSETQYF. The CDR3 region has the DNA TGTGCCAGTACCGGAGACAGATGGTCAGAGACCCAGTACTTC.

The rearrangement links TRBV2 to TRBJ2-3; TRBD2 matches at 9 bases. Germline V gene sequence: CDR1 SNHLY, CDR2 FYNNEI. The CDR3 covers 15 residues. Trimming removed 8 bases from V and 3 bases from J; junction bases left unmatched: 9. The CDR3 is CASGDLRGGTDTQYF. The CDR3, as DNA: TGTGCCAGCGGGGATTTGCGGGGGGGTACAGATACGCAGTATTTT.

The chain is built from TRBV4-2 and TRBJ1-1, with D maybe TRBD1 (5 bases). This CDR3 contains 14 residues. In germline, CDR1 is LGHNA, CDR2 YNFKEQ. Trimming shortened V by 1 base and J by 2 bases, and 8 bases separated the two germline ends. The DNA for the CDR3 is TGTGCCAGCAGCCAAGTGACAGTTAACACTGAAGCTTTCTTT. It codes for CASSQVTVNTEAFF.

This chain links TRBV5-1 with TRBJ1-6, with 9 bases matching TRBD1. The J segment lost 5 bases and the V segment lost 0 bases, leaving 3 bases of the junction unmatched. CDR1 SGHRS and CDR2 YFSETQ come from the germline V gene. CDR3 length equals 16 residues. The CDR3 DNA sequence: TGCGCCAGCAGCTTGGGGACAGGGGAAAATAATTCACCCCTCCACTTT. This encodes CASSLGTGENNSPLHF.

The chain links TRBV5-4 to TRBJ2-5; tentatively, D is TRBD2 (6 bases). The CDR3 runs 15 residues. Germline values: CDR1 SGHNT, CDR2 YYREEE (reference sequence). V lost 0 bases and J lost 3, with 12 bases in between. The CDR3: CASSLAYGSEETQYF. The CDR3 coding sequence is TGTGCCAGCAGCTTGGCTTACGGGAGCGAAGAGACCCAGTACTTC.

The V call is TRBV29-1, the J call TRBJ2-7; D might be TRBD1 (6 bases). Looked up from germline, CDR1 is SQVTM and CDR2 is ANQGSEA. CDR3 length: 12 residues. V lost 7 bases and J lost 3, with 13 bases in between. The CDR3 sequence is CSARDTIYEQYF. CDR3 nucleotide sequence: TGCAGCGCTAGGGACACAATCTACGAGCAGTACTTC.

This clone was observed a few times. The chain couples TRBV19 to TRBJ2-7, with 11 bases fitting TRBD2. CDR3 length: 15 residues. The germline V gene encodes CDR1 LNHDA and CDR2 SQIVND (reference sequence). The V segment lost 3 bases and the J segment 5 bases; nucleotides outside the gene matches: 6. In nucleotides, the CDR3 is TGTGCCAGTAGTATCCTTAGCGGGGGGGCGGACGAGCAGTACTTC. It encodes CASSILSGGADEQYF. The full variable domain, rest sourced from reference TRBV19 and TRBJ2-7, is DGGITQSPKYLFRKEGQNVTLSCEQNLNHDAMYWYRQDPGQGLRLIYYSQIVNDFQKGDIAEGYSVSREKKESFPLTVTSAQKNPTAFYLCASSILSGGADEQYFGPGTRLTVT.

The CDR3: CASTMTAGNTIYF. CDR3 nucleotides: TGTGCCAGCACCATGACAGCAGGAAACACCATATATTTT. The chain recombines TRBV11-1 with TRBJ1-3; D may be TRBD1 (5 bases). Germline CDR1 reads SGHAT; CDR2 reads FQDESV (reference sequence). The V gene lost 7 bases and the J gene lost 4 bases, with 11 bases spanning the gap. The CDR3 is 13 residues long.

The sample holds a few counts of this clone. The rearrangement links TRBV6-5 to TRBJ2-7; 7 nucleotides align to TRBD1. The CDR3 sequence is 13 residues long. Germline values: CDR1 MNHEY, CDR2 SVGAGI. V lost 6 bases to trimming and J lost 3 bases; unmatched junction nucleotides: 5. The CDR3 coding sequence is TGTGCCAGCAGGCAGGGACAGAACTACGAGCAGTACTTC. Translated, it gives CASRQGQNYEQYF.

This sequence joins TRBV4-3 and TRBJ2-5, with D perhaps matching TRBD1 (7 bases). Trimming shortened V by 1 base and J by 5 bases, and 14 bases separated the two germline ends. The CDR3 runs to 15 residues. The germline V gene encodes CDR1 LGHNA and CDR2 YSLEER. This CDR3 is CASSQGGGGVETQYF. The CDR3 bases are TGCGCCAGCAGCCAAGGTGGAGGGGGCGTGGAGACCCAGTACTTC.

The V call is TRBV7-2, the J call TRBJ1-3; D remains unclear. This CDR3 spans 15 amino acids. Germline values: CDR1 SGHTA, CDR2 FQGNSA. V lost 4 bases and J 4 bases, leaving 14 bases between the germline ends. DNA of the CDR3: TGTGCCAGCAGCTGGTCTGAGGCGTCCGGAAACACCATATATTTT. Translating gives CASSWSEASGNTIYF.

For this clone: A junction boundary mismatches the germline segment, possibly from a read error. The rearrangement uses TRBV7-9 and TRBJ1-6, with D possibly being TRBD1 (6 bases). The CDR3 contains 17 residues. Germline values: CDR1 SEHNR, CDR2 FQNEAQ (reference sequence). CDR3 sequence: CSSSPYWDTYYNSPLHF. The CDR3 DNA sequence: TGTTCCAGCAGCCCTTACTGGGACACCTACTATAATTCACCCCTCCACTTT.

The chain employs TRBV28 and TRBJ1-2, with 8 bases matching TRBD1. The V gene end was trimmed by 3 bases and the J gene end by 3 bases; junction bases not matched to a gene: 0. This CDR3 comprises 13 residues. CDR1 is MDHEN, CDR2 SYDVKM, per germline. CDR3 bases: TGTGCCAGCAGTTTGACAGGGGACTATGGCTACACCTTC. Translating gives CASSLTGDYGYTF.

The chain has TRBV29-1 and TRBJ1-1, with D possibly matching TRBD1 (6 bases). V was clipped by 2 bases and J by 5 bases, with 12 bases between them. CDR1 and CDR2 from the germline V gene are SQVTM and ANQGSEA. This CDR3 comprises 13 residues. The DNA of the CDR3 is TGCAGCGTTGAAAGGTCGCAGGGGACTGAAGCTTTCTTT. Residues: CSVERSQGTEAFF.

The chain joins TRBV6-5 to TRBJ2-2, with D maybe TRBD2 (5 bases). Germline values: CDR1 MNHEY, CDR2 SVGAGI. Deletions cut 4 bases from V and 4 bases from J, with 16 bases between. The CDR3 has 16 amino acids. The CDR3 bases are TGTGCCAGCAGTTCAACTAGTTCGGGTTCCACCGGGGAGCTGTTTTTT. Residues: CASSSTSSGSTGELFF.

This sequence joins TRBV5-6 and TRBJ2-7; a possible D gene is TRBD2 (5 bases). The CDR3 totals 14 residues. Germline V lookup: CDR1 SGHDT, CDR2 YYEEEE. Trimming shortened V by 4 bases and J by 7 bases, and 18 bases separated the two germline ends. In DNA, the CDR3 is TGTGCCAGCAGCACTAACGGACGGGGATGGGAGCAGTACTTC. Translated, it gives CASSTNGRGWEQYF.

This chain uses TRBV19 with TRBJ2-6; 10 nucleotides line up with TRBD1. CDR3 length equals 14 residues. After removal of 10 bases from V and 4 bases from J, the junction contained 4 bases not matched to a gene. Germline lookup yields CDR1 LNHDA and CDR2 SQIVND (reference sequence). The CDR3, as DNA: TGTGCCACTGGGACAGGGGCCGGGGCCAACGTCCTGACTTTC. This translates into CATGTGAGANVLTF. Together with reference TRBV19 and TRBJ2-6, the CDR3 gives the full variable domain: DGGITQSPKYLFRKEGQNVTLSCEQNLNHDAMYWYRQDPGQGLRLIYYSQIVNDFQKGDIAEGYSVSREKKESFPLTVTSAQKNPTAFYLCATGTGAGANVLTFGAGSRLTVL.

This rearrangement joins TRBV27 to TRBJ1-1; possible D gene TRBD1, 5 bases. This CDR3 is built from 14 residues. Germline CDR1 and CDR2: MNHEY and SMNVEV (reference sequence). V was pared by 5 bases and J by 4 bases, with 14 bases between. The CDR3 region has the DNA TGTGCCAGCAGTAATCCCCGGGGGGTCACTGAAGCTTTCTTT. Translating gives CASSNPRGVTEAFF.

The chain recombines TRBV29-1 with TRBJ2-1; 8 bases agree with TRBD2. This CDR3 has 15 amino acids. Germline V gene sequence: CDR1 SQVTM, CDR2 ANQGSEA. After removal of 5 bases from V and 8 bases from J, the junction contained 14 bases not matched to a gene. The CDR3 coding sequence is TGCAGCGTTAAGCGAGGACTAGCCAACATCGATGAGCAGTTCTTC. It translates to CSVKRGLANIDEQFF.